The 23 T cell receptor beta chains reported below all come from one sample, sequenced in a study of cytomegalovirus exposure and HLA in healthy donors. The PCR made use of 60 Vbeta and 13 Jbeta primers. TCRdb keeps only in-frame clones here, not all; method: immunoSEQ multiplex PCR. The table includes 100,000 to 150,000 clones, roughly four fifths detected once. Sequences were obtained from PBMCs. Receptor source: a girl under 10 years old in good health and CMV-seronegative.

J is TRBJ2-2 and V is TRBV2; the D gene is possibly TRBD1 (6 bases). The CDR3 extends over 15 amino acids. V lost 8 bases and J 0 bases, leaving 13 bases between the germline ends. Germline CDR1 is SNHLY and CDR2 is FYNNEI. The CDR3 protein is CASGTGPANTGELFF. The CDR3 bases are TGTGCCAGCGGAACAGGGCCGGCGAACACCGGGGAGCTGTTTTTT.

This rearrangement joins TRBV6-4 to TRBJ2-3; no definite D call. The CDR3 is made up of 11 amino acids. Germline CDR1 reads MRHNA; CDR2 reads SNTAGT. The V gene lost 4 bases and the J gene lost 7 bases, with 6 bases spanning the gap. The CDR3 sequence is CASSGLYTQYF. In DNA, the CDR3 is TGTGCCAGCAGTGGGCTTTATACGCAGTATTTT.

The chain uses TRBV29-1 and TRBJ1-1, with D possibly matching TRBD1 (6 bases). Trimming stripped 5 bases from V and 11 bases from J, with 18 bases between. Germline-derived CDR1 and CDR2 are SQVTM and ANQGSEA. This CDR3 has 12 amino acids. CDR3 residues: CSVRPSGVIAFF. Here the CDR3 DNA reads TGCAGCGTTCGACCCTCAGGGGTTATTGCTTTCTTT.

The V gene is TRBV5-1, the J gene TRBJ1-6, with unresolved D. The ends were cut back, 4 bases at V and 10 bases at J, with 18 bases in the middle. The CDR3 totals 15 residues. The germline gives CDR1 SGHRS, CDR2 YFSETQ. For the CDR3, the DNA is TGCGCCAGCAGCGTGGAGGAGGGAGTAAGGTCACCCCTCCACTTT. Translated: CASSVEEGVRSPLHF. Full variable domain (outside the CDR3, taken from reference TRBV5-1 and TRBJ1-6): KAGVTQTPRYLIKTRGQQVTLSCSPISGHRSVSWYQQTPGQGLQFLFEYFSETQRNKGNFPGRFSGRQFSNSRSEMNVSTLELGDSALYLCASSVEEGVRSPLHFGNGTRLTVT.

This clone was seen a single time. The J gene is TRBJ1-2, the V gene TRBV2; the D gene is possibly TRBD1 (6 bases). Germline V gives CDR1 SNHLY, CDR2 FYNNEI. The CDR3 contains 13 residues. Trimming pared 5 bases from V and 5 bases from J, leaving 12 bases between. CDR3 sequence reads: CASSPGEGYGYTF. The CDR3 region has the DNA TGTGCCAGCAGTCCAGGGGAGGGTTATGGCTACACCTTC.

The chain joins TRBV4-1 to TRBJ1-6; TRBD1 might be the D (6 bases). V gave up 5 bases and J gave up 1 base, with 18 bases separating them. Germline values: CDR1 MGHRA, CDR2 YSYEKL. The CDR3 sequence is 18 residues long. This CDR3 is CASSSRTARISYNSPLHF. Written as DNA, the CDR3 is TGCGCCAGCAGCTCCAGGACAGCGAGGATATCCTATAATTCACCCCTCCACTTT.

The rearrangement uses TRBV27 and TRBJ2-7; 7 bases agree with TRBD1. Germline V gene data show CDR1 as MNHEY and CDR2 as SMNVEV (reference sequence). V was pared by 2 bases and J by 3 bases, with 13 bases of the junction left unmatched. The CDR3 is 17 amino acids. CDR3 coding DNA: TGTGCCAGCAGTTTACAAGGACAGGCCAATCTCGTCTACGAGCAGTACTTC. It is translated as CASSLQGQANLVYEQYF.

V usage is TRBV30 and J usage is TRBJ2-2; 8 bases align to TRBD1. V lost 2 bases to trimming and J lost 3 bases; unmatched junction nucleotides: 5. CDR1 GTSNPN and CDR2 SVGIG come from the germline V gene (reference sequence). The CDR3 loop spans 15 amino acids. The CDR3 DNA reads TGTGCCTGGAGTACTACAGGGGGGTACACCGGGGAGCTGTTTTTT. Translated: CAWSTTGGYTGELFF.

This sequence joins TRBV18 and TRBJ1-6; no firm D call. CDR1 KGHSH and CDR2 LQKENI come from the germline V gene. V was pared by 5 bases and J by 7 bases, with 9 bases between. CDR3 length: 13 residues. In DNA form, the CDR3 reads TGTGCCAGCTCATTTGACGGGAATTCACCCCTCCACTTT. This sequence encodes CASSFDGNSPLHF.

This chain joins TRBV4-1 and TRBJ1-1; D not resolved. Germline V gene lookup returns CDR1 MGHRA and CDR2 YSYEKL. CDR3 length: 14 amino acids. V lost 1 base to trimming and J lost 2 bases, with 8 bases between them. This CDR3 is CASSQGPRNTEAFF. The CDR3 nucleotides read TGCGCCAGCAGCCAAGGTCCGAGAAACACTGAAGCTTTCTTT.

CDR3 coding DNA: TGTGCCAGCAGCCCATGGGGGGACTCACACACCGGGGAGCTGTTTTTT. It specifies CASSPWGDSHTGELFF. The V and J genes are TRBV5-4 and TRBJ2-2, with D perhaps matching TRBD2 (6 bases). The germline V gene encodes CDR1 SGHNT and CDR2 YYREEE (reference sequence). Trimming took 4 bases from V and 3 from J, leaving 16 bases between them. The CDR3 is 16 amino acids.

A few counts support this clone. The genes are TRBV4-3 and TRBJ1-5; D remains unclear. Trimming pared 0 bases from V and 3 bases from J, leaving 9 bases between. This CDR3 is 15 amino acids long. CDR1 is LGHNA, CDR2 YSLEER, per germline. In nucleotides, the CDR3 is TGCGCCAGCAGCCAAGATGCGCAAGTCAATCAGCCCCAGCATTTT. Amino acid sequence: CASSQDAQVNQPQHF.

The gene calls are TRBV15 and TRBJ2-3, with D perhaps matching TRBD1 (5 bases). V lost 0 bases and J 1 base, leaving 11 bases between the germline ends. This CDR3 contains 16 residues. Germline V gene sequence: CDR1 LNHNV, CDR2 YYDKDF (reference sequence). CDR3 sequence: CATSREGEEGTDTQYF. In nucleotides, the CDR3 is TGTGCCACCAGCAGAGAAGGGGAAGAGGGCACAGATACGCAGTATTTT.

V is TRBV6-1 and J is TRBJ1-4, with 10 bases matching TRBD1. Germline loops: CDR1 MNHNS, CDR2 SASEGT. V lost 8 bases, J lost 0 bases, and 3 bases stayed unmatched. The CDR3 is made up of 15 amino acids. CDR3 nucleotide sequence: TGTGCCAGCGAGGACAGGGGGGCAACTAATGAAAAACTGTTTTTT. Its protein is CASEDRGATNEKLFF.

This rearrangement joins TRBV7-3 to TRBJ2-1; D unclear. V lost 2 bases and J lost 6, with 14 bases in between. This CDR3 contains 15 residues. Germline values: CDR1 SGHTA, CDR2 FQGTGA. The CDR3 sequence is CASSLEAITGNEQFF. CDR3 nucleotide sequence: TGTGCCAGCAGCTTAGAAGCGATTACGGGCAATGAGCAGTTCTTC.

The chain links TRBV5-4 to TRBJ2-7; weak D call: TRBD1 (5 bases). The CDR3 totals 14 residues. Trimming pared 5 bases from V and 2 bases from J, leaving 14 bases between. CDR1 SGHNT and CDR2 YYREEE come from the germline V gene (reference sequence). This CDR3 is CASRDIAATYEQYF. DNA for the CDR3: TGTGCCAGCAGGGACATCGCCGCAACCTACGAGCAGTACTTC.

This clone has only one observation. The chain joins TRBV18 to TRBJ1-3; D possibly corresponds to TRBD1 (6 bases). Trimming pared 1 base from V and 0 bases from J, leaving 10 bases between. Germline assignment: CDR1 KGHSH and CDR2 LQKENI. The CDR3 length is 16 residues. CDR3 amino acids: CASSPLDSLSGNTIYF. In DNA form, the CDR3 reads TGTGCCAGCTCACCACTGGACAGTCTCTCTGGAAACACCATATATTTT.

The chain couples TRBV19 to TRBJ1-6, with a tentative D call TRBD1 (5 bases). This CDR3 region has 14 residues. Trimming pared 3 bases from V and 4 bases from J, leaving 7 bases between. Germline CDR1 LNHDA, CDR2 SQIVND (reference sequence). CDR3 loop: CASSMTVYNSPLHF. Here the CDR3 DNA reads TGTGCCAGTAGTATGACAGTGTATAATTCACCCCTCCACTTT. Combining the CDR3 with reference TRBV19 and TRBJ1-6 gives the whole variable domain DGGITQSPKYLFRKEGQNVTLSCEQNLNHDAMYWYRQDPGQGLRLIYYSQIVNDFQKGDIAEGYSVSREKKESFPLTVTSAQKNPTAFYLCASSMTVYNSPLHFGNGTRLTVT.

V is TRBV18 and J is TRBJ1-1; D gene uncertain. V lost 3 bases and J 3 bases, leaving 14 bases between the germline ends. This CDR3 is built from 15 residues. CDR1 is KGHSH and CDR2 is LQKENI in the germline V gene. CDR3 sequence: CASSPFGERDTEAFF. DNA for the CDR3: TGTGCCAGCTCACCGTTCGGGGAACGGGACACTGAAGCTTTCTTT.

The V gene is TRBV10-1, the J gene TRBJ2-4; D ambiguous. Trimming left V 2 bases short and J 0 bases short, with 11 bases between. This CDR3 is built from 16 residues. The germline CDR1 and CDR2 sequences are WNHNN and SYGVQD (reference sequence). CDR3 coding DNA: TGCGCCAGCAGTGAGCAGGCGTTTGGAGCCAAAAACATTCAGTACTTC. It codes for CASSEQAFGAKNIQYF.

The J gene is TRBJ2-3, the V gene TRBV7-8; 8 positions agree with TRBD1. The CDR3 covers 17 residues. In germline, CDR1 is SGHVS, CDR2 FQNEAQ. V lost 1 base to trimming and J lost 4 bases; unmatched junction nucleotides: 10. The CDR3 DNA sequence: TGTGCCAGCAGCTTAGGTCGGGGCAGGGGGCGCTCAGATACGCAGTATTTT. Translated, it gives CASSLGRGRGRSDTQYF.

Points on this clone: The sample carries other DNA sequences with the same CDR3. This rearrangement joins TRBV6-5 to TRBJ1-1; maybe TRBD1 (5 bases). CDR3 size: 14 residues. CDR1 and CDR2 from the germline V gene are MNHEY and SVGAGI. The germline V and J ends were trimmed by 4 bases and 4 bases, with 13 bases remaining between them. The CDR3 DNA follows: TGTGCCAGCAGTTCACGAACAGGAACCACTGAAGCTTTCTTT. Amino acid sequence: CASSSRTGTTEAFF.

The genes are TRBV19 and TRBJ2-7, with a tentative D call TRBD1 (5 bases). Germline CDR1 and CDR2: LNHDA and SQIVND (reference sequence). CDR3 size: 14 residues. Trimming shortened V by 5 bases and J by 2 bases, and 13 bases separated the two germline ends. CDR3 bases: TGTGCCAGTAGTTTGACAGTTAACGCCTACGAGCAGTACTTC. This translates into CASSLTVNAYEQYF. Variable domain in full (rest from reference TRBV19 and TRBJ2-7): DGGITQSPKYLFRKEGQNVTLSCEQNLNHDAMYWYRQDPGQGLRLIYYSQIVNDFQKGDIAEGYSVSREKKESFPLTVTSAQKNPTAFYLCASSLTVNAYEQYFGPGTRLTVT.